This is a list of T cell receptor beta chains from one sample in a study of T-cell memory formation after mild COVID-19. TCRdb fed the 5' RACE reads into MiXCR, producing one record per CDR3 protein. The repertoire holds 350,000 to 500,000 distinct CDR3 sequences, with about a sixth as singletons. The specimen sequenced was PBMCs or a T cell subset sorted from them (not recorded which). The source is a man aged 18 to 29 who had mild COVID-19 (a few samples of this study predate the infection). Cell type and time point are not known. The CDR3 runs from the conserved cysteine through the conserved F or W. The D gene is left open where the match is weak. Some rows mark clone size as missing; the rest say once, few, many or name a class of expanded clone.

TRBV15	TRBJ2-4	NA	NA	CATSRVGVDIQYF	TGTGCCACCAGCAGAGTGGGGGTGGACATTCAGTACTTC
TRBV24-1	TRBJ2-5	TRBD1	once	CATSDLTGDETQYF	TGTGCCACCAGTGATTTGACAGGGGACGAGACCCAGTACTTC
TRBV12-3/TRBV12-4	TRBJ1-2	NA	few	CASSGRLSNYGYTF	TGTGCCAGCAGTGGCCGCCTATCTAACTATGGCTACACCTTC
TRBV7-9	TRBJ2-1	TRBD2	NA	CASSSDGGTSYNEQFF	TGTGCCAGCAGCTCAGACGGGGGGACCTCCTACAATGAGCAGTTCTTC
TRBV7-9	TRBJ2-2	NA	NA	CASSAKRTENTGELFF	TGTGCCAGCAGCGCAAAAAGGACCGAGAACACCGGGGAGCTGTTTTTT
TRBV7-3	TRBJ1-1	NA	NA	CASSIDGGTEAFF	TGTGCCAGCAGCATTGACGGGGGAACTGAAGCTTTCTTT
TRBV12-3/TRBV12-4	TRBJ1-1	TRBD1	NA	CASRTGVYTEAFF	TGTGCCAGCAGGACAGGGGTATACACTGAAGCTTTCTTT
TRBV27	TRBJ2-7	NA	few	CASSHLPGDSDYEQYF	TGTGCCAGCAGTCACCTCCCGGGGGACAGCGACTACGAGCAGTACTTC
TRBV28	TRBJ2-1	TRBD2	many	CASSFGGVYNEQFF	TGTGCCAGCAGTTTCGGGGGGGTGTACAATGAGCAGTTCTTC
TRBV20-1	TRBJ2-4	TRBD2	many	CSARLAGLAKNIQYF	TGCAGTGCAAGACTAGCGGGGTTAGCCAAAAACATTCAGTACTTC
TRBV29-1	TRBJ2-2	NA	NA	CSVSGVAGELFF	TGCAGCGTTAGCGGAGTCGCCGGGGAGCTGTTTTTT
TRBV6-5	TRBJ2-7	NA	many	CASSNWGAYEQYF	TGTGCCAGCAGTAATTGGGGGGCGTACGAGCAGTACTTC
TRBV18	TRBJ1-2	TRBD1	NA	CASSPQEQGYDGYTF	TGTGCCAGCTCACCACAGGAACAGGGGTATGATGGCTACACCTTC
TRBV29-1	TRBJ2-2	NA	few	CSVVVGVGELFF	TGCAGCGTTGTGGTAGGGGTCGGGGAGCTGTTTTTT
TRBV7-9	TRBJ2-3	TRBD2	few	CASSFTSGGAPITDTQYF	TGTGCCAGCAGCTTTACTAGCGGGGGGGCCCCGATCACAGATACGCAGTATTTT
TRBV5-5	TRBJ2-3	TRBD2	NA	CASSLGTSGETDTQYF	TGTGCCAGCAGCTTGGGGACTAGCGGGGAGACAGATACGCAGTATTTT
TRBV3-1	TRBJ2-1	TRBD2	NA	CASSDGGLASGEQFF	TGTGCCAGCAGCGACGGGGGACTAGCGTCAGGGGAGCAGTTCTTC
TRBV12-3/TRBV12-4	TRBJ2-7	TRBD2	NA	CASSLGPGLAGAQYF	TGTGCCAGCAGTTTGGGCCCTGGACTAGCGGGGGCACAGTACTTC
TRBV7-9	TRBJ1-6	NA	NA	CASSPHREAYNSPLHF	TGTGCCAGCAGCCCACACAGAGAAGCGTATAATTCACCCCTCCACTTT
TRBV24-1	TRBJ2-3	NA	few	CATAQTRPDTQYF	TGTGCCACCGCCCAGACTCGGCCAGATACGCAGTATTTT
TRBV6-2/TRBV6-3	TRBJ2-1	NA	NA	CASSYNRLVGLDEQFF	TGTGCCAGCAGTTACAACAGACTAGTCGGGCTCGATGAGCAGTTCTTC
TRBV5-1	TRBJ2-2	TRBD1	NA	CASSLGMTGYTGELFF	TGCGCCAGCAGCTTGGGGATGACAGGGTACACCGGGGAGCTGTTTTTT
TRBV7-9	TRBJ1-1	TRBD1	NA	CASTDDRGGTEAFF	TGTGCCAGCACCGATGACAGGGGGGGCACTGAAGCTTTCTTT
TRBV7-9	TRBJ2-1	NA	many	CASSLALWTHNEQFF	TGTGCCAGCAGCTTAGCGCTATGGACCCACAATGAGCAGTTCTTC
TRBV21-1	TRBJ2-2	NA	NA	CASSKAIGANQRQRTRGPGELFF	TGTGCCAGCAGCAAAGCGATCGGGGCCAATCAGAGGCAAAGAACCCGAGGGCCCGGGGAGCTGTTTTTT
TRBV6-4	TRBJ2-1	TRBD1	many	CASSDGPGTGGEKDEQFF	TGTGCCAGCAGTGACGGCCCCGGGACAGGGGGCGAAAAGGATGAGCAGTTCTTC
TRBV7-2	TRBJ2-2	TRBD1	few	CASSPGTGKGELFF	TGTGCCAGCAGCCCTGGGACAGGGAAGGGAGAGCTGTTTTTT
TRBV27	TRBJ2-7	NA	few	CASSLGRGLSYEQYF	TGTGCCAGCAGTTTAGGGCGGGGCCTCTCCTACGAGCAGTACTTC
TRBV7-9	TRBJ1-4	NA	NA	CASSLWTRANEKLFF	TGTGCCAGCAGCTTGTGGACCAGAGCTAATGAAAAACTGTTTTTT
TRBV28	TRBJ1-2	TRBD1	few	CASSSDTPVRQGAYTF	TGTGCCAGCAGTTCGGATACACCGGTTCGACAGGGGGCGTACACCTTC
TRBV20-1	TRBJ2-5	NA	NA	CSASLGHGETQYF	TGCAGTGCTAGTCTGGGTCACGGGGAGACCCAGTACTTC
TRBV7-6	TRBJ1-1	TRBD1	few	CASSLTGGMNTEAFF	TGTGCCAGCAGTCTGACAGGGGGCATGAACACTGAAGCTTTCTTT
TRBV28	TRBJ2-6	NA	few	CASCPRKGGIGANVLTF	TGTGCCAGCTGTCCGCGAAAGGGGGGGATTGGGGCCAACGTCCTGACTTTC
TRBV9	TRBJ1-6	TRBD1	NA	CASSPRQGNGSPLHF	TGTGCCAGCAGCCCTAGACAGGGGAATGGATCACCCCTCCACTTT
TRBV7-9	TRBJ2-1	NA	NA	CASSSIKEQFF	TGTGCCAGCAGCTCAATAAAAGAGCAGTTCTTC
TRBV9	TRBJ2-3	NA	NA	CASSVGSSTDTQYF	TGTGCCAGCAGCGTAGGGAGTAGCACAGATACGCAGTATTTT
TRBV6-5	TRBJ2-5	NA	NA	CASSYPGRETQYF	TGTGCCAGCAGTTACCCCGGCCGGGAGACCCAGTACTTC
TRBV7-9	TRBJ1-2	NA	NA	CASSFSNAPWGYGYTF	TGTGCCAGCAGCTTTAGTAATGCTCCCTGGGGCTATGGCTACACCTTC